This TCR beta chain was documented in a study of T cells in Graves' hyperthyroidism and ophthalmopathy. Across the study: Before any treatment, at initial diagnosis, peripheral blood was collected. Notes on the study in general: Most thyroid clonotypes with frequency above 0.001 were detected in blood.

The CDR3 loop spans 12 amino acids. V was clipped by 3 bases and J by 7 bases, with 7 bases between them. The germline V gene encodes CDR1 MDHEN and CDR2 SYDVKM. Researchers amplified the TCR beta CDR3 regions from RNA transcripts. When the TCR CDR3 underwent first-round RT-PCR, the HTBI primer set was used. MiXCR, run by TCRdb on the multiplex PCR reads, gives a single entry per CDR3 protein. The sample consists of approximately 270,000 distinct CDR3 sequences, roughly 14% of them appearing once. This clonotype showed up many times. Its target is not known. These patients, aged 18 to 65, had recently diagnosed hyperthyroidism lasting under 2 months. Lactation, pregnancy, other autoimmune disease or uncontrolled infection led to exclusion of patients.

This TCR was sampled from a woman aged 40 to 49 with Graves' hyperthyroidism that later progressed to Graves' ophthalmopathy. Sample: blood. The rearrangement joins TRBV28 to TRBJ2-1; D is ambiguous. CDR3 sequence: CASSFRLNEQFF. As DNA, the CDR3 is TGTGCCAGCAGTTTCAGGTTAAATGAGCAGTTCTTC.